This T cell receptor (beta chain) was observed in a study of cytomegalovirus exposure and HLA in healthy donors. Study information: A preliminary data release comprised tens of millions of unique TCRs obtained from HLA-typed donors. Study results and limitations: A few of the chains that were CMV-associated were confirmed in vitro to be specific for CMV antigens.

About this clone: What it binds is not known.

A multiplex PCR was run with 60 Vbeta primers and 13 Jbeta primers. Original processing methods: Later, roughly 86 million unique TCR beta chains were counted in an analysis, and approximately 9.9 million of them were shared. Assay used: immunoSEQ multiplex PCR; TCRdb lists only in-frame clones, some missing. V and J calls and clone size are copied from that table; D and trimming were computed from the DNA. The sample has approximately 220,000 clones; approximately 82% are singletons. The TCR originated in a man between 18 and 35 years old in good health and CMV-seronegative. Input material: PBMCs.

The CDR3 nucleotides read TGTGCCAGCAGTACAGGGGCTTCAGGCACAGATACGCAGTATTTT. Amino acids: CASSTGASGTDTQYF. The V call is TRBV28, the J call TRBJ2-3, with TRBD1 matching 7 bases. CDR3 length: 15 residues. CDR1 is MDHEN and CDR2 is SYDVKM in the germline V gene. The V and J ends lost 5 bases and 1 base, in that order; junction bases with no gene match: 6.